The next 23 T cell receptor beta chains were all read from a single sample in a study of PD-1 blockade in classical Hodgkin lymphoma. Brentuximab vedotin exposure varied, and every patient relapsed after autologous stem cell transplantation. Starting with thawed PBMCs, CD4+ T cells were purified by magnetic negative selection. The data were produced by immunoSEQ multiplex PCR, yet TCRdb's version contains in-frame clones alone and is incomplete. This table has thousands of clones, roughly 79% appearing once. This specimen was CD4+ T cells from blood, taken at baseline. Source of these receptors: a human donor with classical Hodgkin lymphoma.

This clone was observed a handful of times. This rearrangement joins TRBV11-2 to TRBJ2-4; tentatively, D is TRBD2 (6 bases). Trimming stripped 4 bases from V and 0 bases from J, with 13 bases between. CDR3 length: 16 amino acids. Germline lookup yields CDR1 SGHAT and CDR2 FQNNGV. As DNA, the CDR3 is TGTGCCAGCAGCTACGGAGGGGCTAGAGCCAAAAACATTCAGTACTTC. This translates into CASSYGGARAKNIQYF.

The CDR3 coding sequence is TGTGCTAGTGGTTTGGTCCTACCTACTTTCCCACGTACCAGCGGGAGCTCCTACGAGCAGTACTTC. This translates into CASGLVLPTFPRTSGSSYEQYF. This sequence joins TRBV12-5 and TRBJ2-7, with TRBD2 matching 8 bases. V gave up 0 bases and J gave up 0 bases; unmatched junction bases: 22. Germline CDR1 and CDR2: LGHNT and FRNRAP. CDR3 length: 22 amino acids. Using reference TRBV12-5 and TRBJ2-7 for the parts outside the CDR3, the full variable domain is DARVTQTPRHKVTEMGQEVTMRCQPILGHNTVFWYRQTMMQGLELLAYFRNRAPLDDSGMPKDRFSAEMPDATLATLKIQPSEPRDSAVYFCASGLVLPTFPRTSGSSYEQYFGPGTRLTVT.

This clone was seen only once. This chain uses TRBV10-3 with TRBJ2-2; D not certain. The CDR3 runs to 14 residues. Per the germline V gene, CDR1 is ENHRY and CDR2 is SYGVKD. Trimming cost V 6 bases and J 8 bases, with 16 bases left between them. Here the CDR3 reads CAIRSIVLPGELFF. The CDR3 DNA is TGTGCCATCAGGAGCATAGTCCTCCCGGGGGAGCTGTTTTTT.

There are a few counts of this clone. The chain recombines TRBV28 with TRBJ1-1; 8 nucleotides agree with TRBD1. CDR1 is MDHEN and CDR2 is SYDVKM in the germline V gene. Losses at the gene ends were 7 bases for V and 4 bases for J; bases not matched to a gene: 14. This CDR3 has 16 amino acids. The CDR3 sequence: CASTPAGGPWGTEAFF. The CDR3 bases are TGTGCCAGCACCCCGGCAGGGGGCCCGTGGGGCACTGAAGCTTTCTTT.

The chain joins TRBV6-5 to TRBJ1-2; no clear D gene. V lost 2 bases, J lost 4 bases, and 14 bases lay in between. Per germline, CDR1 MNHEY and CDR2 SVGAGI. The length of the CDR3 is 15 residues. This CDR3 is CASSYDPLQGYGYTF. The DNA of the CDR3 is TGTGCCAGCAGTTACGACCCTCTACAAGGCTATGGCTACACCTTC.

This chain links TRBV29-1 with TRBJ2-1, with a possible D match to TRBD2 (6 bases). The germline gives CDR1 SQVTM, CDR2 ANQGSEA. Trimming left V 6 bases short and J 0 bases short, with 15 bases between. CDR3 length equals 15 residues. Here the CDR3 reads CSVEEGRSSYNEQFF. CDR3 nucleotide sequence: TGCAGCGTCGAGGAGGGCCGGAGCTCCTACAATGAGCAGTTCTTC.

CDR3 loop: CASGGREQFF. The CDR3 nucleotides are TGTGCCAGCGGGGGAAGGGAGCAGTTCTTC. This sequence joins TRBV2 and TRBJ2-1, with D perhaps TRBD1 or TRBD2 (5 bases each). From germline, CDR1 is SNHLY and CDR2 FYNNEI. With 8 bases removed from V and 10 bases from J, the gap between germline ends came to 9 bases. The CDR3 runs to 10 residues.

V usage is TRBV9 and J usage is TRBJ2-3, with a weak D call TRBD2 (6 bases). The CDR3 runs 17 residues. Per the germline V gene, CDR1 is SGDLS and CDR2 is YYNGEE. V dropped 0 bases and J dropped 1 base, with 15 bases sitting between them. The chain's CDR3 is CASSVAPGRSGTDTQYF. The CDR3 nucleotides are TGTGCCAGCAGCGTAGCCCCAGGGAGGAGCGGCACAGATACGCAGTATTTT. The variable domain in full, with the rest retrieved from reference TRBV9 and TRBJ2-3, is DSGVTQTPKHLITATGQRVTLRCSPRSGDLSVYWYQQSLDQGLQFLIQYYNGEERAKGNILERFSAQQFPDLHSELNLSSLELGDSALYFCASSVAPGRSGTDTQYFGPGTRLTVL.

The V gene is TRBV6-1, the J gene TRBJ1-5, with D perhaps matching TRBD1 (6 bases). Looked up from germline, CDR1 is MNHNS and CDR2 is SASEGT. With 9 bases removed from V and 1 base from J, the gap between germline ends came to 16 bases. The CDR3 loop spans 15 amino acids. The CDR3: CASTGRLSSNQPQHF. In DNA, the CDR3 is TGTGCCAGTACAGGGAGGTTGTCGAGCAATCAGCCCCAGCATTTT.

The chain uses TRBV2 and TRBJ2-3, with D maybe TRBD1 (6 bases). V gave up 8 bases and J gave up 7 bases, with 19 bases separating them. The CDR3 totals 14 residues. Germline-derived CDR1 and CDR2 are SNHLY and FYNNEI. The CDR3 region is CASREQGPTNTQYF. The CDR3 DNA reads TGTGCCAGCCGAGAACAGGGCCCCACTAATACGCAGTATTTT. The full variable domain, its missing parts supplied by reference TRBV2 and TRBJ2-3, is EPEVTQTPSHQVTQMGQEVILRCVPISNHLYFYWYRQILGQKVEFLVSFYNNEISEKSEIFDDQFSVERPDGSNFTLKIRSTKLEDSAMYFCASREQGPTNTQYFGPGTRLTVL.

The CDR3 spells CASSLRTSLSNEQFF. CDR3 in DNA: TGTGCCAGCAGCCTTCGGACTAGTTTAAGCAATGAGCAGTTCTTC. This chain links TRBV11-2 with TRBJ2-1, with 7 bases matching TRBD2. CDR1 and CDR2 from the germline V gene are SGHAT and FQNNGV. The CDR3 has 15 residues. V was pared by 5 bases and J by 6 bases, with 10 bases of the junction left unmatched.

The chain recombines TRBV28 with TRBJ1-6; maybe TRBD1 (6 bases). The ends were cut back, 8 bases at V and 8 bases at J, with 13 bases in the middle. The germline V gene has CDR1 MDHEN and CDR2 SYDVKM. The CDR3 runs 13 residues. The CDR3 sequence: CASCSGGDSPLHF. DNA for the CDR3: TGTGCCAGCTGCTCCGGGGGCGATTCACCCCTCCACTTT.

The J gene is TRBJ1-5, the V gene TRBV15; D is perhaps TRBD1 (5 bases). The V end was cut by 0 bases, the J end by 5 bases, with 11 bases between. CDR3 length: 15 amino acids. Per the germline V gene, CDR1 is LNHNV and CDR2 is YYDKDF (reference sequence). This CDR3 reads CATSRDYARDQPQHF. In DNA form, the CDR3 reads TGTGCCACCAGCAGAGATTATGCCAGGGATCAGCCCCAGCATTTT. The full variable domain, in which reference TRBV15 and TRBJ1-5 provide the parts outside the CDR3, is DAMVIQNPRYQVTQFGKPVTLSCSQTLNHNVMYWYQQKSSQAPKLLFHYYDKDFNNEADTPDNFQSRRPNTSFCFLDIRSPGLGDTAMYLCATSRDYARDQPQHFGDGTRLSIL.

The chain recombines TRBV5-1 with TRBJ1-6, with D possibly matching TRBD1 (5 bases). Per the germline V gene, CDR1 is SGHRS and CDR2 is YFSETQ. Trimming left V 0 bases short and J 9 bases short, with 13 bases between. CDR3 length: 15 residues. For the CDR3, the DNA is TGCGCCAGCAGCTTGGAGGAGGGGCTGAGTTCACCCCTCCACTTT. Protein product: CASSLEEGLSSPLHF.

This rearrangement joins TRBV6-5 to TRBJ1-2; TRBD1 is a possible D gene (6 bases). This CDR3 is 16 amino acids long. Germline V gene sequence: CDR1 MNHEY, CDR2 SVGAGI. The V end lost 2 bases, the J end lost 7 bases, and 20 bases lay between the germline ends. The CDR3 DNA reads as TGTGCCAGCAGTTACCAGACAGCCAGGGGCTTCCGTGGCTACACCTTC. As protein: CASSYQTARGFRGYTF.

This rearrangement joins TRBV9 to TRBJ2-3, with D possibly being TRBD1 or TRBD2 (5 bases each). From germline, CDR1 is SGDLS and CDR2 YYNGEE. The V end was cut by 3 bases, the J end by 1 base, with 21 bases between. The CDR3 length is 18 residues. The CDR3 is CASSARGDGRGGTDTQYF. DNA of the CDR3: TGTGCCAGCAGCGCGAGAGGGGACGGGCGTGGGGGCACAGATACGCAGTATTTT. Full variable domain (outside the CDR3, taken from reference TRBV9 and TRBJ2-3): DSGVTQTPKHLITATGQRVTLRCSPRSGDLSVYWYQQSLDQGLQFLIQYYNGEERAKGNILERFSAQQFPDLHSELNLSSLELGDSALYFCASSARGDGRGGTDTQYFGPGTRLTVL.

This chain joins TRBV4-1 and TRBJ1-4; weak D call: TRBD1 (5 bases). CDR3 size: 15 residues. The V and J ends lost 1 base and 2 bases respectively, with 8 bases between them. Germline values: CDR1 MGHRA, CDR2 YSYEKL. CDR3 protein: CASSQVAGTNEKLFF. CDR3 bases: TGCGCCAGCAGCCAAGTGGCAGGGACTAATGAAAAACTGTTTTTT.

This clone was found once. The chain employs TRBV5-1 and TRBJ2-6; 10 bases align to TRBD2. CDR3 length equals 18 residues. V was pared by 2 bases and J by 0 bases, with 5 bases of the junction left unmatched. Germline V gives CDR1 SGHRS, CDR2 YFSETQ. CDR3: CASSFSGGAISGANVLTF. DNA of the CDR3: TGCGCCAGCAGCTTCAGCGGGGGGGCTATCTCTGGGGCCAACGTCCTGACTTTC.

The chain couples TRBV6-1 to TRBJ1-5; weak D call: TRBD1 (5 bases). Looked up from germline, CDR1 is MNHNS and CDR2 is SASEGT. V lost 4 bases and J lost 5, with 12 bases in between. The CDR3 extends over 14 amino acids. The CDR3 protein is CASSAAGSDQPQHF. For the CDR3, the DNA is TGTGCCAGCAGTGCGGCAGGGTCGGATCAGCCCCAGCATTTT.

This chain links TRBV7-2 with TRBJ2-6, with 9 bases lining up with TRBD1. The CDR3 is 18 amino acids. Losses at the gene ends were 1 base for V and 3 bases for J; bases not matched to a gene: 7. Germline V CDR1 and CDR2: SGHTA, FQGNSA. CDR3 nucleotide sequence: TGTGCCAGCAGCTTAGTGGGACAGGGTCTTTTTGGGGCCAACGTCCTGACTTTC. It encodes CASSLVGQGLFGANVLTF.

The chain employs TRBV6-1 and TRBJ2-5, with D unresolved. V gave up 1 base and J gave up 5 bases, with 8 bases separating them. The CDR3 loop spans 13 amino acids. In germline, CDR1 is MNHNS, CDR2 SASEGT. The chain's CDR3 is CASSEVRRETQYF. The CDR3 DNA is TGTGCCAGCAGTGAAGTGCGGCGGGAGACCCAGTACTTC.

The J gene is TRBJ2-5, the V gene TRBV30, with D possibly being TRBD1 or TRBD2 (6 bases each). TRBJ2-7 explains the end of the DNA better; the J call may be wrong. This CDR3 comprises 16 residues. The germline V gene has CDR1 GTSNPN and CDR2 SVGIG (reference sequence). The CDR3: CAWSRRRGRGSYEQYF. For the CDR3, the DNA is TGTGCCTGGAGCCGAAGGCGGGGCAGGGGTTCTTACGAGCAGTACTTC.

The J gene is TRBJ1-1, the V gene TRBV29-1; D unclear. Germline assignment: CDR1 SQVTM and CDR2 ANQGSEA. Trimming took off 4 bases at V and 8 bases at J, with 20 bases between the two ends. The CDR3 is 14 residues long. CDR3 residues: CSVVLAPLNPEAFF. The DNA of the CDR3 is TGCAGCGTTGTACTGGCCCCTCTTAACCCCGAAGCTTTCTTT.